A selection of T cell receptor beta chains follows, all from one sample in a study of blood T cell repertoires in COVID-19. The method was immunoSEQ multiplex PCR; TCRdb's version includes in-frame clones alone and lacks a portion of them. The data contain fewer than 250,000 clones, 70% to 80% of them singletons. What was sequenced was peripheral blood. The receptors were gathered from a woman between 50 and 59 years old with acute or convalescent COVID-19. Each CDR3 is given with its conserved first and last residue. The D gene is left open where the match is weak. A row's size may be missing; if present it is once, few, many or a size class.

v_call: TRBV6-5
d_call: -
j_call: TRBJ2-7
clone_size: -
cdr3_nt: TGTGCCAGCAGTTACTGGGACACAGCCTACGAGCAGTACTTC
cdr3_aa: CASSYWDTAYEQYF

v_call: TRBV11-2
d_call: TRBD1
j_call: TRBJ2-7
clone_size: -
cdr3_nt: TGTGCCAGCAGCCGACAGGGGCACTCCTACGAGCAGTACTTC
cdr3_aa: CASSRQGHSYEQYF

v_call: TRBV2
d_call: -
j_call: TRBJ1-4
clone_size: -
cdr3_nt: TGTGCCAGCAGTGAAGCGCTGGGGGGGCGACAGGAAAAACTGTTTTTT
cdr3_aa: CASSEALGGRQEKLFF

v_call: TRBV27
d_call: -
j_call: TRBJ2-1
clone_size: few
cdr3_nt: TGTGCCAGCAGTCGGAGTAGCGGCGTGAATGAGCAGTTCTTC
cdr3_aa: CASSRSSGVNEQFF

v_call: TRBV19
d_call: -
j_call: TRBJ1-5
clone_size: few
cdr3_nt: TGTGCCAGTAGTATAAAGCCACCTCAGCCCCAGCATTTT
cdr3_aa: CASSIKPPQPQHF

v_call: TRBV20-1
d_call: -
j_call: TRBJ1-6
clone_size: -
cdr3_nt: TGCAGTGCTATGACGCCGGGGCCCCTCCACTTT
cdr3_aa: CSAMTPGPLHF

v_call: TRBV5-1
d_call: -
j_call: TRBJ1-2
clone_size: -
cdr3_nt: TGCGCCAGCTCCCCGAGGGAGGGAGGCTATGGCTACACCTTC
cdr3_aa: CASSPREGGYGYTF

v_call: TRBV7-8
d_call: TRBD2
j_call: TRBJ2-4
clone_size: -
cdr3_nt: TGTGCCAGCAGCAGGGGACTAGCGGGAGCGCTTTTGAGTAAAAACATTCAGTACTTC
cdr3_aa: CASSRGLAGALLSKNIQYF

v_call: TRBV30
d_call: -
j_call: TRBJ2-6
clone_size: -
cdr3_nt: TGTGCCTGGATACAGGCCTCTGGGGCCAACGTCCTGACTTTC
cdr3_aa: CAWIQASGANVLTF

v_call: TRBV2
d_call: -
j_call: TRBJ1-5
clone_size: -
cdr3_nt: TGTGCCAGCAGTGAATGGGGGGTTGGGGGCAATCAGCCCCAGCATTTT
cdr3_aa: CASSEWGVGGNQPQHF

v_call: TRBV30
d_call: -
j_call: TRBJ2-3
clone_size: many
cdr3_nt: TGTGCCTGGAGTGTAGTCAGGAGCACAGATACGCAGTATTTT
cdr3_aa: CAWSVVRSTDTQYF

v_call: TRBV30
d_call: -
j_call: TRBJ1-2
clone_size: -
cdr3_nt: TGTGCCTGGAGTGGGACAGCAGCGAACTATGGCTACACCTTC
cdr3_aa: CAWSGTAANYGYTF

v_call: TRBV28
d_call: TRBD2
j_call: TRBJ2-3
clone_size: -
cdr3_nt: TGTGCCAGCAGTTTTTCACTAGCGGGGTCGGAAGATACGCAGTATTTT
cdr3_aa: CASSFSLAGSEDTQYF

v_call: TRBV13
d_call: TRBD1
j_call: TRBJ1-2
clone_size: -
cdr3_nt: TGTGCCAGCAGCTCCAGTGGGGACTTGGGGACAGGCCGGGCGAATGGCTACACCTTC
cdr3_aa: CASSSSGDLGTGRANGYTF

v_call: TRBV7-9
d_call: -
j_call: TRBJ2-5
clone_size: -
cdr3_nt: TGTGCCAGCAGCTCGGGTGAAGAGACCCAGTACTTC
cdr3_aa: CASSSGEETQYF

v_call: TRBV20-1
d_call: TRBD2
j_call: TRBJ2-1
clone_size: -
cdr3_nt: TGCAGTGCTAGTAGCGGGAGAACCTACAATGAGCAGTTCTTC
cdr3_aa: CSASSGRTYNEQFF

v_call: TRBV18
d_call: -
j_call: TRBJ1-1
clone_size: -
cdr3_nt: TGTGCCAGCTCACCTCCCGGGACTTCTAACACTGAAGCTTTCTTT
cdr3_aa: CASSPPGTSNTEAFF

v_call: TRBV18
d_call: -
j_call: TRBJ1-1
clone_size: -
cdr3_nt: TGTGCCAGCTCACCACTAGACACCGGCACTGAAGCTTTCTTT
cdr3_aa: CASSPLDTGTEAFF

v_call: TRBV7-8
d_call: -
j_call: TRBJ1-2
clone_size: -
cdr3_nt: TGTGCCAGCAGCTTGGAGGGCGGCCAGCTAGCTAACTATGGCTACACCTTC
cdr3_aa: CASSLEGGQLANYGYTF

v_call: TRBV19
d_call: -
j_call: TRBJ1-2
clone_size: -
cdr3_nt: TGTGCCAGTAGTAACACTGGGCTCTATGGCTACACCTTC
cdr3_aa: CASSNTGLYGYTF

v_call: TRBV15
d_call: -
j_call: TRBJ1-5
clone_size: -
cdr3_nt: TGTGCCACCAGCAGAGCCGGGAACGATCAGCCCCAGCATTTT
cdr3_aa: CATSRAGNDQPQHF

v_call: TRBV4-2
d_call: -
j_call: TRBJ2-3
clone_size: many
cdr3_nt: TGTGCCAGCAGCCAAGTGCCAGGGAACACAGATACGCAGTATTTT
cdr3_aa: CASSQVPGNTDTQYF

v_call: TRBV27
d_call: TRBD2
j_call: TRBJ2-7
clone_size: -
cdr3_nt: TGTGCCAGCAGTTTTTCCAGCGGGAGAATCTACGAGCAGTACTTC
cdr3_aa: CASSFSSGRIYEQYF

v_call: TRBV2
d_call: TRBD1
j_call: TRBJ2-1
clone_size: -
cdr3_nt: TGTGCCAGCAGTACGGACAGGGCACGCAATGAGCAGTTCTTC
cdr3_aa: CASSTDRARNEQFF

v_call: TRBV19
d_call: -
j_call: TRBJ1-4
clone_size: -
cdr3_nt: TGTGCCAGTAGTCACAGAAGCATAAATGAAAAACTGTTTTTT
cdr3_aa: CASSHRSINEKLFF

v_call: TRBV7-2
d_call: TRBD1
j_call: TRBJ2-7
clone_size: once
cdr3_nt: TGTGCCAGCAGCTTATATAAGGGGGCGAACGAGCAGTACTTC
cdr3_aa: CASSLYKGANEQYF

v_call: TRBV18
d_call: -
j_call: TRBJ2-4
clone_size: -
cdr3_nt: TGTGCCAGCTCGAGGGACTTCACGGGCAAAAACATTCAGTACTTC
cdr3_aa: CASSRDFTGKNIQYF

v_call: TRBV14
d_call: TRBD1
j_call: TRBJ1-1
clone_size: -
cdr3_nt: TGTGCCAGCAGCCCACTCACAGGGGTAAACACTGAAGCTTTCTTT
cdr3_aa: CASSPLTGVNTEAFF

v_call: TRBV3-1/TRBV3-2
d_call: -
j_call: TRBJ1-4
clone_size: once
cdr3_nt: TGTGCCAGCAGCCCCACAAGAACAACTAATGAAAAACTGTTTTTT
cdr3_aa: CASSPTRTTNEKLFF

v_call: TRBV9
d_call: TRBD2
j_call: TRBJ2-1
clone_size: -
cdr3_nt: TGTGCCAGCAGCGTAGTGGGACTAGGCGGTTACAATGAGCAGTTCTTC
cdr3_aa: CASSVVGLGGYNEQFF

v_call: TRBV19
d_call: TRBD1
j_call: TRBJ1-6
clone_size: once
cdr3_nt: TGTGCCAGTACCCTGACAGGGGGCGGTTCACCCCTCCACTTT
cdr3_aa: CASTLTGGGSPLHF

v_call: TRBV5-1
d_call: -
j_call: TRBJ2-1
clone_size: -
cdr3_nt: TGCGCCAGCAGCCCTTCGGGTGCGAATGAGCAGTTCTTC
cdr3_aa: CASSPSGANEQFF

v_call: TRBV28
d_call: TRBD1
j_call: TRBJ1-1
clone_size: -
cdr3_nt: TGTGCCAGCAGGGCGGGGACAGCCTTTATACTGAACACTGAAGCTTTCTTT
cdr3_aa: CASRAGTAFILNTEAFF

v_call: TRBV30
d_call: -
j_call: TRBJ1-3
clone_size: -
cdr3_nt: TGTGCCTGGAGTGTAATAGGAAACACCATATATTTT
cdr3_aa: CAWSVIGNTIYF

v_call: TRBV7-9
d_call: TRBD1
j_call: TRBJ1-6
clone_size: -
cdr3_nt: TGTGCCAGCTCTGAGGGACAGGGTTTTTACAATTCACCCCTCCACTTT
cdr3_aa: CASSEGQGFYNSPLHF

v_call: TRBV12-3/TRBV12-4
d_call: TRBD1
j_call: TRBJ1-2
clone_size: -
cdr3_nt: TGTGCCAGCAGTCTACAGGGGTCCTCCTACACCTTC
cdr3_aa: CASSLQGSSYTF

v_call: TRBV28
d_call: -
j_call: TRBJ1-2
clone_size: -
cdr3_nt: TGTGCCAGCAGCCTAGCCGCGCTCTATGGCTACACCTTC
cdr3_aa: CASSLAALYGYTF

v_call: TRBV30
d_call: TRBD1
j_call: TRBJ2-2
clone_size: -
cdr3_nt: TGTGCCTGGACCGACAGGGTGGAGACCGGGGAGCTGTTTTTT
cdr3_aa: CAWTDRVETGELFF

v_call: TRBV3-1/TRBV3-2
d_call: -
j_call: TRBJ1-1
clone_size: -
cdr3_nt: TGTGCCAGCAGCCTCGCTGGGGGGAGGGACACTGAAGCTTTCTTT
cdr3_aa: CASSLAGGRDTEAFF

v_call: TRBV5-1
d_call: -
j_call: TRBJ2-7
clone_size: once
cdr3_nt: TGCGCCAGCAGCTTGAGCGGCAAACTCTCCTACGAGCAGTACTTC
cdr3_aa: CASSLSGKLSYEQYF

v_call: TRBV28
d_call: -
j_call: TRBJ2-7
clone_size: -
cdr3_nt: TGTGCCAGCGGAACTCCTCAGGGAGGAGGCAACGAGCAGTACTTC
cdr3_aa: CASGTPQGGGNEQYF

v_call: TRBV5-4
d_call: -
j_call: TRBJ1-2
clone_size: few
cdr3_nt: TGTGCCAGCAGCTCCACAGGGAGAGGGCCCGGCTATGGCTACACCTTC
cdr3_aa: CASSSTGRGPGYGYTF

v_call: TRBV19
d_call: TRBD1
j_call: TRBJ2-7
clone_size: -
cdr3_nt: TGTGCCAGTAGTAGCCCGGGACAGGGGGCGTACGAGCAGTACTTC
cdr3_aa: CASSSPGQGAYEQYF

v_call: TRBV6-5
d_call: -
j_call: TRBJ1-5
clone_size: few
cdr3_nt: TGTGCCAGCAGTTACAGGGGAATGGGCAATCAGCCCCAGCATTTT
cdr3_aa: CASSYRGMGNQPQHF

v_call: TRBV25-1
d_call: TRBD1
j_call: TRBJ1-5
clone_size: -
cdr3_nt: TGTGCCAGCAGTGAGTCCGGGACAGGGAGAAAGCCCCAGCATTTT
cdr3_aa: CASSESGTGRKPQHF

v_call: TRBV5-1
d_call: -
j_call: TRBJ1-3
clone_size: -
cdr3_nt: TGCGCCAGCAGCGCCCAAGTAGGGGACAAAAACACCATATATTTT
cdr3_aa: CASSAQVGDKNTIYF

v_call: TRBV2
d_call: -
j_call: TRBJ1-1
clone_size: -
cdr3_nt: TGTGCCAGCAGTGTTGGCAATAGGGGCTACACTGAAGCTTTCTTT
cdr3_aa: CASSVGNRGYTEAFF

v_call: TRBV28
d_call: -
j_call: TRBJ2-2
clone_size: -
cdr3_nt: TGTGCCAGCAGTTTGGACACGAACACCGGGGAGCTGTTTTTT
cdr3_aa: CASSLDTNTGELFF

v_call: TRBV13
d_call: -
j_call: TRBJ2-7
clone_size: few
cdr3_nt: TGTGCCAGCAGCCTCCACAGGGCTGAGCAGTACTTC
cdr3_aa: CASSLHRAEQYF